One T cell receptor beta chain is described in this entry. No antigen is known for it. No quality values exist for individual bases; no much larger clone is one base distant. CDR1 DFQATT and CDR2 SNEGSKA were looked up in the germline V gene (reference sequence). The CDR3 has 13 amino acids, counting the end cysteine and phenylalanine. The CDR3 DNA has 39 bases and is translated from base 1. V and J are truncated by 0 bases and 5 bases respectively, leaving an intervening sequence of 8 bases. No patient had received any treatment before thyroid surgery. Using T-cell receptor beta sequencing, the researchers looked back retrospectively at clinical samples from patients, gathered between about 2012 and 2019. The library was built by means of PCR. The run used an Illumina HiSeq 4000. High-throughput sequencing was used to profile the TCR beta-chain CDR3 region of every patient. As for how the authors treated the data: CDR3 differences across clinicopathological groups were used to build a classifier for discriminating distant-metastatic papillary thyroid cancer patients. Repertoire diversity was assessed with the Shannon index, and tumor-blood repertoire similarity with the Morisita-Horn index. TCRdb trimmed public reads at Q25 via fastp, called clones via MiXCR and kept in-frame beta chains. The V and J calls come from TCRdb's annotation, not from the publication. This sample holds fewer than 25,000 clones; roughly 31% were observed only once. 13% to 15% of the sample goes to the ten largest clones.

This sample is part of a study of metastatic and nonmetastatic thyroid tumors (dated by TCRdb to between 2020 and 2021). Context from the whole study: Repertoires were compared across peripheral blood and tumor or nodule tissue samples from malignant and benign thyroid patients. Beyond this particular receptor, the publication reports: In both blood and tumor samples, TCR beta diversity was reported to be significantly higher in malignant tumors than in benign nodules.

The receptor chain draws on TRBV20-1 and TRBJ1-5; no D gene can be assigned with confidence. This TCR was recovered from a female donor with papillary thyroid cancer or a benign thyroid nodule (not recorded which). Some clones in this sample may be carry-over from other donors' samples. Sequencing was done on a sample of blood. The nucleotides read TGCAGTGCTAGAGACCGCCCTGATCAGCCCCAGCATTTT. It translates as CSARDRPDQPQHF.